This T cell receptor beta chain derives from a study of blood T cell repertoires in COVID-19. About the research overall: Samples came from the United States, Italy and Spain, spanning acute and convalescent COVID-19.

Germline loops: CDR1 LNHNV, CDR2 YYDKDF (reference sequence). Trimming left V 7 bases short and J 1 base short, with 10 bases between. The length of the CDR3 is 13 residues. Generated by immunoSEQ multiplex PCR, the TCRdb table keeps only in-frame clones and is missing some. The sample contains 200,000 to 250,000 clones, 84% of which appear only once. The sequenced material came from peripheral blood. The sequence came from an elderly woman with COVID-19, enrolled during active disease. V gene TRBV15 combines with J gene TRBJ1-1; D unresolved. CDR3 sequence: CATNGGPNTEAFF. CDR3 bases: TGTGCCACCAACGGAGGCCCGAACACTGAAGCTTTCTTT. The entire variable domain, with the rest obtained from reference TRBV15 and TRBJ1-1, is as follows: DAMVIQNPRYQVTQFGKPVTLSCSQTLNHNVMYWYQQKSSQAPKLLFHYYDKDFNNEADTPDNFQSRRPNTSFCFLDIRSPGLGDTAMYLCATNGGPNTEAFFGQGTRLTVV.